A single sample gave rise to the 7 T cell receptor beta chains below, sequenced in a study of cytomegalovirus exposure and HLA in healthy donors. The PCR made use of 60 Vbeta and 13 Jbeta primers. Libraries were prepared by immunoSEQ multiplex PCR; TCRdb keeps only in-frame clonotypes and omits some of them. Among roughly 90,000 clones, nearly 80% were seen once, and the ten largest hold 3.5% to 5.5%. The sample comprised PBMCs. These receptors were taken from a middle-aged woman in good health and CMV-seropositive.

The chain uses TRBV27 and TRBJ2-1, with 7 bases fitting TRBD1. The V gene end was trimmed by 6 bases and the J gene end by 8 bases; junction bases not matched to a gene: 7. The CDR3 is 13 amino acids. Per the germline V gene, CDR1 is MNHEY and CDR2 is SMNVEV (reference sequence). CDR3 nucleotides: TGTGCCAGCAGAACTTTCACAGGGGATGAGCAGTTCTTC. It encodes CASRTFTGDEQFF.

The chain joins TRBV4-3 to TRBJ1-6; D uncertain. CDR1 LGHNA and CDR2 YSLEER come from the germline V gene. The CDR3 covers 14 residues. Deletions cut 3 bases from V and 8 bases from J, with 11 bases between. CDR3 amino acids: CASSQESWYSPLHF. The CDR3 DNA reads TGCGCCAGCAGCCAGGAGTCGTGGTATTCACCCCTCCACTTT.

The chain uses TRBV14 and TRBJ2-2, with no clear D. The V gene's germline CDR1 is SGHDN and CDR2 FVKESK. V lost 4 bases and J lost 0, with 12 bases in between. The CDR3 length is 16 residues. The CDR3 nucleotides read TGTGCCAGCAGCCCTCCTCAGGTGACGAACACCGGGGAGCTGTTTTTT. This sequence encodes CASSPPQVTNTGELFF. Combining the CDR3 with reference TRBV14 and TRBJ2-2 gives the whole variable domain EAGVTQFPSHSVIEKGQTVTLRCDPISGHDNLYWYRRVMGKEIKFLLHFVKESKQDESGMPNNRFLAERTGGTYSTLKVQPAELEDSGVYFCASSPPQVTNTGELFFGEGSRLTVL.

V and J are TRBV5-8 and TRBJ2-1; TRBD2 agrees at 8 bases. CDR1 and CDR2 (germline): SGHTS, YDEGEE. The CDR3 runs 16 residues. Unmatched junction bases numbered 11, after V lost 4 bases and J lost 5 bases. The CDR3 is CASSQRRTSRHNEQFF. The CDR3, as DNA: TGTGCCAGCAGCCAAAGAAGGACTAGCCGCCACAATGAGCAGTTCTTC.

J is TRBJ1-2 and V is TRBV28, with TRBD1 matching over 11 bases. The CDR3 length is 15 residues. V lost 6 bases, J lost 4 bases, and 7 bases stayed unmatched. Germline assignment: CDR1 MDHEN and CDR2 SYDVKM. DNA of the CDR3: TGTGCCAGCAGAGCCGGACAGGGGGCTCTCTATGGCTACACCTTC. Residues: CASRAGQGALYGYTF.

The J gene is TRBJ2-3, the V gene TRBV15; weak D call: TRBD2 (6 bases). The CDR3 spans 16 residues. Germline CDR1 and CDR2: LNHNV and YYDKDF (reference sequence). Trimming stripped 1 base from V and 1 base from J, with 12 bases between. The DNA of the CDR3 is TGTGCCACCAGCAGAGCACCCGGGGGAGGCACAGATACGCAGTATTTT. This sequence encodes CATSRAPGGGTDTQYF.

The rearrangement joins TRBV29-1 to TRBJ1-6; maybe TRBD1 (5 bases). The germline V gene encodes CDR1 SQVTM and CDR2 ANQGSEA. The CDR3 length is 13 residues. Trimming removed 6 bases at V and 5 bases at J, with 11 bases between. CDR3: CSVRTNDNSPLHF. The CDR3 nucleotides read TGCAGCGTCCGGACAAATGATAATTCACCCCTCCACTTT.